This T cell receptor beta chain appears in the sequencing data of a study of shared clonotypes between healthy human individuals. The CDR3 totals 13 residues. Germline CDR1 and CDR2: MNHEY and SMNVEV (reference sequence). The V end lost 4 bases, the J end lost 7 bases, and 13 bases lay between the germline ends. The authors' processing: From ImmunoSEQ came sequences covering only the junction and carrying no quality scores, so filtering differed. TCRdb's table, derived via immunoSEQ multiplex PCR, lists solely in-frame clones and lacks some. The V and J calls and the clone size are those of that table, but D and trimming were determined from the DNA. This repertoire shows over 2 million clones, around 90% found once; its top ten account for 0.37%. Concerning this clone itself: What it recognizes is unknown.

Whole-study results and caveats: Larger richness was generally estimated for naive than memory subsets.

Sequencing was carried out using naive CD4+ T cells from PBMCs. Subset indicated: CD45RA+ positively selected. This sequence originates from a man younger than 35 in good health. Some clones in this sample may be carry-over from other donors' samples. The V and J genes are TRBV27 and TRBJ2-5; D gene uncertain. The CDR3 here is CASSSTYLGTQYF. CDR3 bases: TGTGCCAGCAGTTCAACATACCTCGGGACCCAGTACTTC.